The 26 T cell receptor beta chains below come from one sample, sequenced in a study of naive and memory T cell subsets. An equimolar mix of two oligonucleotides served as the beta constant-region primer for TRBC1 and TRBC2. The ligated cDNA underwent four PCR rounds using SP2 and nested alpha and beta constant-region primers. TCRdb used MiXCR to reprocess the UMI-ligation and nested PCR reads, holding one entry per CDR3 protein. The data contain roughly 130,000 distinct CDR3 sequences, over 30% of them seen just once; the ten biggest clones take up approximately 0.87%. The sequenced material came from central memory CD4+ T cells from blood. The receptors here all came from a human donor in good health.

The chain has TRBV7-9 and TRBJ1-5; D gene uncertain. V lost 1 base and J 0 bases, leaving 7 bases between the germline ends. The CDR3 is made up of 15 amino acids. Looked up from germline, CDR1 is SEHNR and CDR2 is FQNEAQ (reference sequence). DNA of the CDR3: TGTGCCAGCAGCTTAGACATTGATAGCAATCAGCCCCAGCATTTT. Its protein is CASSLDIDSNQPQHF.

V usage is TRBV5-1 and J usage is TRBJ1-3; no firm D call. Germline CDR1 SGHRS, CDR2 YFSETQ. The V end lost 7 bases, the J end lost 2 bases, and 13 bases lay between the germline ends. CDR3 size: 14 residues. CDR3 in amino acids: CASGRSDTGNTIYF. The CDR3 DNA reads as TGCGCCAGCGGGCGATCGGATACTGGAAACACCATATATTTT.

The table lists this clonotype with many counts. The gene calls are TRBV29-1 and TRBJ2-7; D tentatively reads TRBD1 or TRBD2 (5 bases each). Germline-derived CDR1 and CDR2 are SQVTM and ANQGSEA. Trimming took off 3 bases at V and 0 bases at J, with 18 bases between the two ends. CDR3 length equals 16 residues. The CDR3 reads CSVEGPGGRSSYEQYF. CDR3 coding DNA: TGCAGCGTTGAGGGGCCAGGAGGCCGGAGCTCCTACGAGCAGTACTTC.

The rearrangement joins TRBV29-1 to TRBJ2-3; D is ambiguous. Trimming removed 7 bases at V and 5 bases at J, with 13 bases between. The CDR3 is made up of 12 amino acids. CDR1 SQVTM and CDR2 ANQGSEA come from the germline V gene. CDR3 protein: CSARLWVDTQYF. CDR3 coding DNA: TGCAGCGCCAGGCTATGGGTAGATACGCAGTATTTT.

V gene TRBV9 combines with J gene TRBJ1-4; no definite D call. This CDR3 spans 14 amino acids. V was shortened by 2 bases and J by 7 bases, with 12 bases between the two germline ends. Germline V gives CDR1 SGDLS, CDR2 YYNGEE. Here the CDR3 DNA reads TGTGCCAGCAGCGTCAGTGTTACGGCTGAAAAACTGTTTTTT. Translated, it gives CASSVSVTAEKLFF.

This clonotype was detected ten times or more. The V call is TRBV6-5, the J call TRBJ2-7; maybe TRBD2 (5 bases). The germline V gene encodes CDR1 MNHEY and CDR2 SVGAGI. There are 15 residues in the CDR3. V was shortened by 0 bases and J by 2 bases, with 11 bases between the two germline ends. This CDR3 is CASSYSPGETYEQYF. The DNA of the CDR3 is TGTGCCAGCAGTTACTCACCCGGGGAGACCTACGAGCAGTACTTC.

The chain uses TRBV7-8 and TRBJ2-1, with D possibly TRBD1 on 5 matching bases. Trimming pared 3 bases from V and 2 bases from J, leaving 14 bases between. CDR3 length equals 16 residues. CDR1 and CDR2 (germline): SGHVS, FQNEAQ. The CDR3 nucleotides are TGTGCCAGCAGCTTCAGGGCCACAGGCGCCTACAATGAGCAGTTCTTC. It codes for CASSFRATGAYNEQFF.

The rearrangement links TRBV3-1 to TRBJ2-7, with D uncertain. The V end lost 3 bases, the J end lost 6 bases, and 6 bases lay between the germline ends. The CDR3 spans 11 residues. Germline V gene sequence: CDR1 LGHDT, CDR2 YNNKEL (reference sequence). CDR3 in DNA: TGTGCCAGCAGCCATGGGTTCGAGCAGTACTTC. Its protein product is CASSHGFEQYF.

This clonotype was seen a handful of times. V and J are TRBV29-1 and TRBJ2-5; unclear D gene. Trimming left V 3 bases short and J 2 bases short, with 10 bases between. Germline CDR1 reads SQVTM; CDR2 reads ANQGSEA. CDR3 length: 13 residues. CDR3 residues: CSVDYLGQETQYF. The CDR3 coding sequence is TGCAGCGTTGACTACTTGGGGCAAGAGACCCAGTACTTC.

This clonotype was seen repeatedly, ten times or more. The chain uses TRBV10-2 and TRBJ2-3, with 7 bases fitting TRBD2. Per germline, CDR1 WSHSY and CDR2 SAAADI. The trim removed 0 bases at V and 0 bases at J, leaving 9 bases unmatched. There are 18 residues in the CDR3. The CDR3 coding sequence is TGCGCCAGCAGTGAGTCGGCTGGGCTAGCGGTTAGCACAGATACGCAGTATTTT. Translated, it gives CASSESAGLAVSTDTQYF.

The chain employs TRBV27 and TRBJ1-1; 7 bases fit TRBD1. Germline V gene lookup returns CDR1 MNHEY and CDR2 SMNVEV (reference sequence). Unmatched junction bases numbered 23, after V lost 3 bases and J lost 1 base. The CDR3 loop spans 21 amino acids. The chain's CDR3 is CASSFLNPGQSFLNKNTEAFF. The CDR3 DNA is TGTGCCAGCAGTTTTCTTAATCCGGGACAGAGCTTCCTCAATAAGAACACTGAAGCTTTCTTT.

This clonotype was detected a few times. This chain joins TRBV18 and TRBJ2-3; tentative D call: TRBD1 (6 bases). The CDR3 spans 16 residues. The V gene lost 2 bases and the J gene lost 1 base, with 13 bases spanning the gap. Germline-derived CDR1 and CDR2 are KGHSH and LQKENI. CDR3 coding DNA: TGTGCCAGCTCACCAACCGGCAGGGGCGGCACAGATACGCAGTATTTT. This sequence encodes CASSPTGRGGTDTQYF.

This clonotype was counted a few times. The chain couples TRBV7-2 to TRBJ2-2; 7 bases match TRBD2. V trimming: 2 bases; J trimming: 6 bases; junction bases outside the gene matches: 9. Germline assignment: CDR1 SGHTA and CDR2 FQGNSA. The CDR3 sequence is 16 residues long. CDR3: CASSLMTWEGPGELFF. Written as DNA, the CDR3 is TGTGCCAGCAGCTTAATGACGTGGGAGGGCCCCGGGGAGCTGTTTTTT.

The chain employs TRBV20-1 and TRBJ2-1; 8 positions agree with TRBD2. V shed 4 bases and J 4 bases; nucleotides not matched to a gene: 12. CDR3 length: 16 residues. Per the germline V gene, CDR1 is DFQATT and CDR2 is SNEGSKA (reference sequence). The CDR3 DNA sequence: TGCAGTGCTACCCTTAGCGGGACCAGTCCATACAATGAGCAGTTCTTC. It encodes CSATLSGTSPYNEQFF.

This chain connects TRBV18 to TRBJ1-2; possibly TRBD1 for D (5 bases). Trimming took 3 bases from V and 2 from J, leaving 13 bases between them. The germline V gene has CDR1 KGHSH and CDR2 LQKENI. The CDR3 has 15 amino acids. CDR3 sequence (DNA): TGTGCCAGCTCACCGGCTGCAGGGACCAACTATGGCTACACCTTC. Translating it yields CASSPAAGTNYGYTF.

The chain combines TRBV5-1 with TRBJ2-3, with D possibly being TRBD1 (6 bases). Germline CDR1 and CDR2: SGHRS and YFSETQ. The CDR3 runs to 15 residues. Between the trimmed V and J ends, which lost 4 bases and 3 bases, there was a span of 15 bases. The CDR3 region is CASSTRGYGTDTQYF. CDR3 nucleotides: TGCGCCAGCAGCACCAGGGGATATGGGACAGATACGCAGTATTTT.

J is TRBJ2-1 and V is TRBV20-1, with a weak D call TRBD1 (5 bases). Trimming took off 0 bases at V and 3 bases at J, with 9 bases between the two ends. Germline CDR1 reads DFQATT; CDR2 reads SNEGSKA (reference sequence). This CDR3 has 14 residues. CDR3 DNA sequence: TGCAGTGCTAGAGACGCGACAGTCTACAATGAGCAGTTCTTC. It specifies CSARDATVYNEQFF.

This clonotype was counted only a few times. The rearrangement uses TRBV10-3 and TRBJ1-5; D possibly corresponds to TRBD1 (6 bases). Germline loops: CDR1 ENHRY, CDR2 SYGVKD. CDR3 length equals 14 residues. V shed 3 bases and J shed 2 bases, with 8 bases lying between them. The CDR3 here is CAISDRGRNQPQHF. CDR3 DNA sequence: TGTGCCATCAGTGACAGGGGTCGCAATCAGCCCCAGCATTTT.

A single count supports this clonotype. The rearrangement joins TRBV14 to TRBJ2-2; D tentatively fits TRBD1 or TRBD2 (5 bases each). Germline loops: CDR1 SGHDN, CDR2 FVKESK. The CDR3 sequence is 15 residues long. V was cut by 5 bases and J by 4 bases, with 14 bases left in between. DNA for the CDR3: TGTGCCAGCAGCTCAAATTGGGGGAGCACCGGGGAGCTGTTTTTT. Translated, it gives CASSSNWGSTGELFF.

The chain carries TRBV11-2 and TRBJ2-2; D might be TRBD2 (6 bases). Trimming took 2 bases from V and 4 from J, leaving 14 bases between them. There are 16 residues in the CDR3. Germline V gene sequence: CDR1 SGHAT, CDR2 FQNNGV. The CDR3 is CASSLKGAGFTGELFF. As DNA, the CDR3 is TGTGCCAGCAGCTTAAAAGGGGCGGGATTCACCGGGGAGCTGTTTTTT.

This clonotype has a single count. V and J are TRBV6-2 or TRBV6-3 and TRBJ2-2; no definite D call. The V gene's germline CDR1 is MNHEY and CDR2 SVGEGT. V was trimmed by 0 bases and J by 3 bases, leaving 5 bases between them. The CDR3 spans 14 residues. CDR3 loop: CASSYSTDTGELFF. The CDR3 nucleotides read TGTGCCAGCAGTTACTCAACGGACACCGGGGAGCTGTTTTTT.

This clonotype was seen just once. The chain couples TRBV20-1 to TRBJ1-5, with 9 bases matching TRBD1. Per the germline V gene, CDR1 is DFQATT and CDR2 is SNEGSKA (reference sequence). Trimming cost V 5 bases and J 4 bases; bases outside gene matches: 6. The CDR3 is made up of 14 amino acids. CDR3 in amino acids: CSAGTGLGNQPQHF. In DNA form, the CDR3 reads TGCAGTGCTGGGACAGGGCTTGGAAATCAGCCCCAGCATTTT.

This clonotype was detected many times. The chain has TRBV10-2 and TRBJ1-5; maybe TRBD1 (5 bases). Between the trimmed V and J ends, which lost 4 bases and 0 bases, there was a span of 7 bases. CDR1 and CDR2 (germline): WSHSY, SAAADI. The CDR3 sequence is 14 residues long. This CDR3 is CASSATDSNQPQHF. The CDR3 nucleotides read TGCGCCAGCAGTGCGACAGATAGCAATCAGCCCCAGCATTTT.

This clonotype has a handful of counts. The rearrangement links TRBV25-1 to TRBJ1-2; 9 bases line up with TRBD1. Germline values: CDR1 MGHDK, CDR2 SYGVNS. The CDR3 is 15 residues long. V shed 6 bases and J 0 bases; nucleotides not matched to a gene: 5. CDR3 in DNA: TGTGCCAGCAGCTGGACAGGGGCAACTAACTATGGCTACACCTTC. It yields the protein CASSWTGATNYGYTF.

This chain uses TRBV6-6 with TRBJ2-3, with D possibly TRBD1 on 6 matching bases. The V gene lost 6 bases and the J gene lost 4 bases, with 17 bases spanning the gap. Looked up from germline, CDR1 is MNHNY and CDR2 is SVGAGI (reference sequence). The CDR3 has 15 amino acids. For the CDR3, the DNA is TGTGCCAGCAGCCCGGGGACACTGGGCGCAGATACGCAGTATTTT. Translation gives CASSPGTLGADTQYF.

In this sample, this clonotype turned up many times. The chain has TRBV20-1 and TRBJ2-7; no reliable D call. Germline CDR1 reads DFQATT; CDR2 reads SNEGSKA (reference sequence). The CDR3 sequence is 15 residues long. Trimming removed 0 bases at V and 0 bases at J, with 12 bases between. The CDR3 bases are TGCAGTGCTAGAGATTCCGCTAGGCGCTCCTACGAGCAGTACTTC. Protein product: CSARDSARRSYEQYF.